A single sample gave rise to the 10 T cell receptor beta chains below, sequenced in a study of T cell repertoires in cytomegalovirus infection. TCRdb processed the reads anew with MiXCR; each CDR3 protein has one entry. Of 680,000 or so distinct CDR3 sequences listed, about a third are singletons. Sequencing used PBMCs. All receptors derive from a human donor in good health (CMV status not recorded). Some clones in this sample may be carry-over from other donors' samples.

CDR3 nucleotides: TGCAGTGCGCCCGGGACAGGGGGTTTCAATGAGCAGTTCTTC. The encoded protein is CSAPGTGGFNEQFF. This chain connects TRBV20-1 to TRBJ2-1, with TRBD1 identical over 11 bases. Germline V gene data show CDR1 as DFQATT and CDR2 as SNEGSKA (reference sequence). V lost 6 bases and J lost 6; bases outside the gene matches: 7. The CDR3 consists of 14 residues.

The V call is TRBV20-1, the J call TRBJ1-1; TRBD1 matches 9 bases. Germline loops: CDR1 DFQATT, CDR2 SNEGSKA (reference sequence). The CDR3 consists of 14 residues. The ends lost 3 bases at V and 6 bases at J; junction bases unmatched: 8. Here the CDR3 reads CSASRTGGLSEAFF. The DNA of the CDR3 is TGCAGTGCTAGTCGCACAGGGGGCTTGTCTGAAGCTTTCTTT.

This clonotype was seen only a few times. This chain joins TRBV4-2 and TRBJ1-1, with TRBD1 as a possible D gene (5 bases). The V end lost 4 bases, the J end lost 4 bases, and 16 bases lay between the germline ends. Germline loops: CDR1 LGHNA, CDR2 YNFKEQ. CDR3 size: 15 residues. CDR3: CASSPLQRGSTEAFF. The CDR3 coding sequence is TGTGCCAGCAGCCCACTACAAAGGGGCAGCACTGAAGCTTTCTTT.

V and J are TRBV7-3 and TRBJ2-1, with D possibly called TRBD1 or TRBD2 (6 bases each). Per germline, CDR1 SGHTA and CDR2 FQGTGA. The V end lost 4 bases, the J end lost 4 bases, and 17 bases lay between the germline ends. This CDR3 has 16 amino acids. The CDR3 DNA reads as TGTGCCAGCAGCTGGGGGGATGGAGGGACATACAATGAGCAGTTCTTC. This gives the protein CASSWGDGGTYNEQFF.

This clonotype was counted at least ten times. The chain couples TRBV6-1 to TRBJ1-5; tentative D call: TRBD1 (5 bases). Germline CDR1 and CDR2: MNHNS and SASEGT. CDR3 length: 16 residues. Trimming took off 4 bases at V and 5 bases at J, with 18 bases between the two ends. Here the CDR3 DNA reads TGTGCCAGCAGTGCCCGCGGGGCGCGAGAAGATCAGCCCCAGCATTTT. Translation gives CASSARGAREDQPQHF.

This chain uses TRBV7-6 with TRBJ2-1, with TRBD1 matching over 9 bases. CDR1 is SGHVS and CDR2 is FNYEAQ in the germline V gene. The CDR3 runs to 16 residues. The J segment lost 3 bases and the V segment lost 3 bases, leaving 6 bases of the junction unmatched. The CDR3 DNA sequence: TGTGCCAGCAGCTTGGGAGACAGGGGGGGCTACAATGAGCAGTTCTTC. It encodes CASSLGDRGGYNEQFF. The whole variable domain, remainder taken from reference TRBV7-6 and TRBJ2-1, is GAGVSQSPRYKVTKRGQDVALRCDPISGHVSLYWYRQALGQGPEFLTYFNYEAQQDKSGLPNDRFSAERPEGSISTLTIQRTEQRDSAMYRCASSLGDRGGYNEQFFGPGTRLTVL.

This chain joins TRBV6-1 and TRBJ1-5; D gene uncertain. Per the germline V gene, CDR1 is MNHNS and CDR2 is SASEGT. The ends were cut back, 9 bases at V and 2 bases at J, with 11 bases in the middle. The CDR3 is 13 amino acids. CDR3 region: CASRADRNQPQHF. The CDR3 coding sequence is TGTGCCAGTAGGGCAGATCGCAATCAGCCCCAGCATTTT.

The chain has TRBV24-1 and TRBJ1-2, with no clear D. The CDR3 sequence is 12 residues long. Germline-derived CDR1 and CDR2 are KGHDR and SFDVKD. Between the trimmed V and J ends, which lost 3 bases and 3 bases, there was a span of 4 bases. The CDR3 spells CATSDGDYGYTF. In DNA form, the CDR3 reads TGTGCCACCAGTGATGGGGACTATGGCTACACCTTC.

The V and J genes are TRBV7-9 and TRBJ2-1; 9 bases align to TRBD1. The junction had 8 bases not matched to a gene; V was cut back by 8 bases and J by 3 bases. From germline, CDR1 is SEHNR and CDR2 FQNEAQ (reference sequence). This CDR3 contains 15 residues. The CDR3 loop reads CASPAGTGNYNEQFF. CDR3 DNA: TGTGCCAGCCCCGCCGGGACAGGGAACTACAATGAGCAGTTCTTC. Supplemented by reference TRBV7-9 and TRBJ2-1, the full variable domain reads DTGVSQNPRHKITKRGQNVTFRCDPISEHNRLYWYRQTLGQGPEFLTYFQNEAQLEKSRLLSDRFSAERPKGSFSTLEIQRTEQGDSAMYLCASPAGTGNYNEQFFGPGTRLTVL.

The CDR3 DNA sequence: TGTGCCAGCAGTCTTCGGACAGGGCAGAGGTCCTATAATTCACCCCTCCACTTT. Its translation: CASSLRTGQRSYNSPLHF. The rearrangement links TRBV27 to TRBJ1-6; 8 nucleotides agree with TRBD1. The germline V gene has CDR1 MNHEY and CDR2 SMNVEV (reference sequence). Trimming removed 5 bases from V and 1 base from J; junction bases left unmatched: 10. The CDR3 extends over 18 amino acids.